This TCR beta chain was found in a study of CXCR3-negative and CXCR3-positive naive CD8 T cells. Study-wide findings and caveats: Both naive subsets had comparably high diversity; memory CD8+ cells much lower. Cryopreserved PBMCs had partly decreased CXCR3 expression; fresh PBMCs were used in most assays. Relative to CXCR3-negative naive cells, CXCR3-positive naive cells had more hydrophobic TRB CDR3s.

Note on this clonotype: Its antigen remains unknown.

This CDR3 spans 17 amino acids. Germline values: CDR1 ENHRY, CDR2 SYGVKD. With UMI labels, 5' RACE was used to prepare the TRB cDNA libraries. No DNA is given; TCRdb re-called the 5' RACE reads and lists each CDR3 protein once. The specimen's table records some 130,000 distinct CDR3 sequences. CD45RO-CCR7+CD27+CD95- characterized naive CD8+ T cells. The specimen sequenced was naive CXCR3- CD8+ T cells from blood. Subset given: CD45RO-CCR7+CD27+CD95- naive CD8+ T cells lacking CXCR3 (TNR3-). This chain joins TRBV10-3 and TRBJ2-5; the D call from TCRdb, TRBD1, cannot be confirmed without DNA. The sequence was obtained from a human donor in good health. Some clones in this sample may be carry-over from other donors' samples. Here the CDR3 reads CAISPEGMLLIGETQYF.